A single sample is the source of the 14 T cell receptor beta chains below, sequenced in a study of cytomegalovirus exposure and HLA in healthy donors. In the PCR, 60 Vbeta and 13 Jbeta primers were used. This table comes from immunoSEQ multiplex PCR, and its TCRdb copy is limited to in-frame clones, with some not included. Of 97,000 or so clones in the sample, roughly three quarters were seen once. Material: PBMCs. These receptors all come from a male donor in good health and CMV-seropositive.

V and J are TRBV15 and TRBJ2-7, with D possibly TRBD2 on 7 matching bases. Germline V CDR1 and CDR2: LNHNV, YYDKDF (reference sequence). This CDR3 has 15 residues. Trimming stripped 3 bases from V and 3 bases from J, with 15 bases between. CDR3 sequence: CATSRGGGGGYEQYF. As DNA, the CDR3 is TGTGCCACCAGCAGGGGAGGGGGAGGAGGCTACGAGCAGTACTTC.

This chain uses TRBV7-2 with TRBJ2-7; 7 bases are a match to TRBD1. Germline V gene lookup returns CDR1 SGHTA and CDR2 FQGNSA. This CDR3 is 14 amino acids long. With 4 bases clipped from V and 4 bases from J, the junction kept 7 bases outside the gene matches. CDR3 loop: CASSSRQGSYEQYF. In nucleotides, the CDR3 is TGTGCCAGCAGCTCGAGACAGGGTTCGTACGAGCAGTACTTC.

This clone was recorded a few times. The J gene is TRBJ2-1, the V gene TRBV5-6, with TRBD1 matching over 8 bases. CDR1 is SGHDT and CDR2 is YYEEEE in the germline V gene. This CDR3 is 15 amino acids long. Trimming removed 0 bases from V and 7 bases from J; junction bases left unmatched: 6. CDR3 sequence reads: CASSLGQGARNEQFF. In DNA form, the CDR3 reads TGTGCCAGCAGCTTGGGCCAGGGGGCAAGGAATGAGCAGTTCTTC.

The chain employs TRBV5-1 and TRBJ2-3; D is possibly TRBD2 (6 bases). Germline CDR1 reads SGHRS; CDR2 reads YFSETQ. Trimming left V 4 bases short and J 4 bases short, with 13 bases between. The CDR3 is 14 residues long. The CDR3 region has the DNA TGCGCCAGCAGCCCCCAGGGACTTCCAGATACGCAGTATTTT. Amino acid sequence: CASSPQGLPDTQYF.

The chain carries TRBV11-2 and TRBJ2-7, with 8 bases matching TRBD2. Looked up from germline, CDR1 is SGHAT and CDR2 is FQNNGV. J gave up 2 bases and V 4 bases, and 4 bases lay outside the gene matches. This CDR3 contains 14 residues. The CDR3 loop is CASSSGLAAYEQYF. The CDR3 bases are TGTGCCAGCAGCTCAGGACTAGCAGCCTACGAGCAGTACTTC.

This clone occurred a few times. The chain recombines TRBV29-1 with TRBJ2-1, with 8 bases matching TRBD1. Germline CDR1 SQVTM, CDR2 ANQGSEA. The length of the CDR3 is 15 residues. With 4 bases clipped from V and 0 bases from J, the junction kept 5 bases outside the gene matches. The CDR3 spells CSVATGASSYNEQFF. The CDR3 DNA sequence: TGCAGCGTTGCGACAGGGGCCTCCTCCTACAATGAGCAGTTCTTC.

In regard to this clone: Compared with germline, one end of the junction differs, possibly owing to a read error. V and J are TRBV7-9 and TRBJ2-7, with a tentative D call TRBD1 (6 bases). CDR1 and CDR2 (germline): SEHNR, FQNEAQ (reference sequence). There are 15 residues in the CDR3. The CDR3, as DNA: TGTTCCAGCAGCTTCCTTTCAGGGGTCTCCTACGAGCAGTACTTC. This sequence encodes CSSSFLSGVSYEQYF.

In its sample, this clone was seen a few times. The chain links TRBV7-9 to TRBJ2-4; maybe TRBD1 (6 bases). Per the germline V gene, CDR1 is SEHNR and CDR2 is FQNEAQ (reference sequence). With 2 bases removed from V and 1 base from J, the gap between germline ends came to 18 bases. CDR3 length equals 18 residues. The CDR3 loop is CASSLTSPYRAAKNIQYF. The CDR3 bases are TGTGCCAGCAGCTTAACCTCCCCTTACAGGGCTGCCAAAAACATTCAGTACTTC. The entire variable domain, with the rest obtained from reference TRBV7-9 and TRBJ2-4, is as follows: DTGVSQNPRHKITKRGQNVTFRCDPISEHNRLYWYRQTLGQGPEFLTYFQNEAQLEKSRLLSDRFSAERPKGSFSTLEIQRTEQGDSAMYLCASSLTSPYRAAKNIQYFGAGTRLSVL.

CDR3 nucleotide sequence: TGTGCCAGCAGCTTAAGCGGGAGTGACTACAATGAGCAGTTCTTC. This translates into CASSLSGSDYNEQFF. This chain connects TRBV7-2 to TRBJ2-1, with 8 bases fitting TRBD2. Looked up from germline, CDR1 is SGHTA and CDR2 is FQGNSA. V was clipped by 2 bases and J by 3 bases; unmatched bases: 3. This CDR3 has 15 amino acids. The variable domain in full, with the rest retrieved from reference TRBV7-2 and TRBJ2-1, is GAGVSQSPSNKVTEKGKDVELRCDPISGHTALYWYRQSLGQGLEFLIYFQGNSAPDKSGLPSDRFSAERTGGSVSTLTIQRTQQEDSAVYLCASSLSGSDYNEQFFGPGTRLTVL.

This rearrangement joins TRBV5-1 to TRBJ1-4; 7 positions agree with TRBD1. This CDR3 spans 15 amino acids. Germline-derived CDR1 and CDR2 are SGHRS and YFSETQ. With V trimmed by 0 bases and J by 3 bases, 2 bases remained unmatched. The DNA for the CDR3 is TGCGCCAGCAGCTTGGGACAGGGACCTAATGAAAAACTGTTTTTT. Amino acid sequence: CASSLGQGPNEKLFF.

The chain recombines TRBV18 with TRBJ2-6; D is unclear. V lost 3 bases, J lost 0 bases, and 12 bases lay in between. The CDR3 is made up of 17 amino acids. CDR1 is KGHSH and CDR2 is LQKENI in the germline V gene. The CDR3 region has the DNA TGTGCCAGCTCACCCACGGAGCCCCTCTCTGGGGCCAACGTCCTGACTTTC. This translates into CASSPTEPLSGANVLTF.

This clone was observed once. This CDR3 is also generated by other DNA sequences in the sample. This sequence joins TRBV7-2 and TRBJ1-5; D is undetermined. The CDR3 totals 13 residues. V gave up 5 bases and J gave up 4 bases, with 9 bases separating them. Germline V gene sequence: CDR1 SGHTA, CDR2 FQGNSA. CDR3 sequence (DNA): TGTGCCAGCAGCCTAAGAGGGAATCAGCCCCAGCATTTT. Amino acid sequence: CASSLRGNQPQHF. Complete variable domain (other parts from reference TRBV7-2 and TRBJ1-5): GAGVSQSPSNKVTEKGKDVELRCDPISGHTALYWYRQSLGQGLEFLIYFQGNSAPDKSGLPSDRFSAERTGGSVSTLTIQRTQQEDSAVYLCASSLRGNQPQHFGDGTRLSIL.

The V and J genes are TRBV2 and TRBJ2-5; TRBD1 agrees at 7 bases. V lost 7 bases to trimming and J lost 3 bases; unmatched junction nucleotides: 8. The CDR3 consists of 14 residues. Germline V CDR1 and CDR2: SNHLY, FYNNEI. CDR3: CASKSGTAKETQYF. CDR3 coding DNA: TGTGCCAGCAAGTCCGGGACAGCTAAAGAGACCCAGTACTTC.

The J gene is TRBJ2-5, the V gene TRBV30, with D maybe TRBD2 (5 bases). Trimming pared 1 base from V and 1 base from J, leaving 10 bases between. Germline assignment: CDR1 GTSNPN and CDR2 SVGIG (reference sequence). The CDR3 length is 14 residues. This CDR3 reads CAWSEQRVQETQYF. The DNA for the CDR3 is TGTGCCTGGAGTGAGCAGAGGGTCCAAGAGACCCAGTACTTC.